Sequencing of this TCR beta chain was carried out in a study of neurological immune-mediated disorders. Findings and limits, study-wide: No expanded-clone CDR3 amino acid sequence recurred across subjects, suggesting private TCR-beta repertoires. The greatest TCR clonal expansion appeared in HTLV-1-associated myelopathy and the smallest, falling below healthy controls, in multiple sclerosis.

As for the cDNA, it was generated by 5'RACE with 10-nucleotide random UMIs. From the 5' RACE reads, TCRdb called clonotypes with MiXCR, one entry per CDR3 protein. Of tens of thousands of distinct CDR3 sequences in the sample, about 25% were seen once. This clonotype was recorded at least ten times. The antigen is unknown. The unsorted libraries were produced from 2 million PBMCs held at -80 C. This CDR3 has 13 amino acids. The V end lost 6 bases, the J end lost 0 bases, and 11 bases lay between the germline ends. Germline-derived CDR1 and CDR2 are DFQATT and SNEGSKA (reference sequence). This clonotype was sampled from a woman aged 70-85 years in good health. The specimen sequenced was PBMCs. This chain joins TRBV20-1 and TRBJ2-5; D ambiguous. CDR3 loop: CSAHTSDQETQYF. CDR3 coding DNA: TGCAGTGCCCACACTTCGGACCAAGAGACCCAGTACTTC.